Each of the 26 T cell receptor beta chains below was sequenced from the same sample in a study of Ad26.COV2.S vaccination and SARS-CoV-2 variants. Treatment denoted: some 20 received Ad26.COV2.S at low or high dose, single or two shots; five or six received placebo; per-sample allocation not given. Specimen acquisition occurred on day 63 following the initial vaccine or placebo injection. Generated by immunoSEQ multiplex PCR, the TCRdb table keeps only in-frame clones and is missing some. The sample includes 350,000 to 500,000 clones, 80% to 95% seen only once; the top ten take 9% to 15%. The material was peripheral blood, obtained in a trial of Ad26.COV2.S vaccine versus placebo. The receptors were gathered from a person between 18 and 60 years old who received the Ad26.COV2.S COVID-19 vaccine or a placebo.

The CDR3, as DNA: TGTGCCAGCAGCGTAGGTCAGGGGCTGGCTGGAAACATTCAGTACTTC. Its translation: CASSVGQGLAGNIQYF. The chain recombines TRBV9 with TRBJ2-4; tentative D call: TRBD1 (6 bases). Germline CDR1 and CDR2: SGDLS and YYNGEE. V lost 0 bases to trimming and J lost 6 bases, with 16 bases between them. CDR3 length: 16 amino acids. The full variable domain, completed using reference TRBV9 and TRBJ2-4, is DSGVTQTPKHLITATGQRVTLRCSPRSGDLSVYWYQQSLDQGLQFLIQYYNGEERAKGNILERFSAQQFPDLHSELNLSSLELGDSALYFCASSVGQGLAGNIQYFGAGTRLSVL.

This sequence joins TRBV4-3 and TRBJ2-1; tentatively, D is TRBD2 (6 bases). Germline V lookup: CDR1 LGHNA, CDR2 YSLEER. Deletions cut 0 bases from V and 2 bases from J, with 11 bases between. The CDR3 runs to 16 residues. CDR3 in amino acids: CASSQDLANTYNEQFF. The CDR3 coding sequence is TGCGCCAGCAGCCAAGACCTAGCGAATACCTACAATGAGCAGTTCTTC.

V is TRBV20-1 and J is TRBJ1-1; D unclear. V was clipped by 6 bases and J by 4 bases, with 9 bases between them. There are 11 residues in the CDR3. Germline CDR1 reads DFQATT; CDR2 reads SNEGSKA (reference sequence). This CDR3 is CSASAGTEAFF. The CDR3 region has the DNA TGCAGTGCCTCGGCGGGCACTGAAGCTTTCTTT.

The chain couples TRBV28 to TRBJ2-7; 7 bases match TRBD2. In germline, CDR1 is MDHEN, CDR2 SYDVKM. The trim removed 6 bases at V and 2 bases at J, leaving 10 bases unmatched. The CDR3 spans 15 residues. The CDR3 protein is CASRPGRDYTYEQYF. The CDR3, as DNA: TGTGCCAGCAGACCAGGACGGGACTACACCTACGAGCAGTACTTC.

This clone was counted once. The rearrangement uses TRBV5-4 and TRBJ1-1, with D unresolved. The V gene's germline CDR1 is SGHNT and CDR2 YYREEE (reference sequence). Trimming removed 1 base from V and 2 bases from J, with 12 bases in between. The CDR3 contains 15 residues. The CDR3 DNA is TGTGCCAGCAGCTTGTATCCGGGCAGAAACACTGAAGCTTTCTTT. Translated: CASSLYPGRNTEAFF.

The V gene is TRBV3-1 (or the pseudogene TRBV3-2), the J gene TRBJ2-1; 8 positions match TRBD2. There are 16 residues in the CDR3. Germline lookup yields CDR1 LGHDT and CDR2 YNNKEL (reference sequence). V was pared by 2 bases and J by 1 base, with 4 bases of the junction left unmatched. The CDR3 protein is CASSQIAGTSYNEQFF. The CDR3 nucleotides are TGTGCCAGCAGCCAAATAGCGGGAACATCCTACAATGAGCAGTTCTTC.

The CDR3 nucleotides are TGTGCCAGCAGCAAAGCTGGACGGTTCTATAATTCACCCCTCCACTTT. It specifies CASSKAGRFYNSPLHF. This chain uses TRBV21-1 with TRBJ1-6. TRBV21-1 is marked as a pseudogene. The CDR3 covers 16 residues.

The V call is TRBV5-3, the J call TRBJ1-4; 9 bases are a match to TRBD1. TRBV5-3 counts as an open reading frame of uncertain function. The CDR3 loop spans 15 amino acids. J was trimmed by 5 bases and V by 4 bases; bases with no gene match: 6. CDR3 in amino acids: CARSAAGTGNEKLFF. CDR3 sequence (DNA): TGTGCCAGAAGCGCGGCCGGGACAGGGAATGAAAAACTGTTTTTT.

This sequence joins TRBV5-4 and TRBJ2-4, with 11 positions matching TRBD2. V gave up 5 bases and J gave up 2 bases; unmatched junction bases: 6. The CDR3 is 16 amino acids. Germline CDR1 SGHNT, CDR2 YYREEE (reference sequence). Here the CDR3 DNA reads TGTGCCAGCAGTACTCTAGCGGGAGGAACCAAAAACATTCAGTACTTC. Protein: CASSTLAGGTKNIQYF.

Note on this clone: The sample contains more than one DNA sequence encoding this CDR3. This rearrangement joins TRBV28 to TRBJ1-2; 8 bases are a match to TRBD1. Unmatched junction bases numbered 10, after V lost 2 bases and J lost 8 bases. The CDR3 contains 15 residues. CDR1 and CDR2 from the germline V gene are MDHEN and SYDVKM. The CDR3 is CASSLVRQGARGYTF. CDR3 bases: TGTGCCAGCAGTTTAGTCAGGCAGGGGGCGCGCGGCTACACCTTC.

V and J are TRBV5-1 and TRBJ1-1; D is undetermined. CDR3 size: 12 residues. V was pared by 4 bases and J by 7 bases, with 11 bases between. Germline CDR1 SGHRS, CDR2 YFSETQ. CDR3 protein: CASSTGIGEAFF. As DNA, the CDR3 is TGCGCCAGCAGCACGGGTATTGGTGAAGCTTTCTTT.

J is TRBJ2-5 and V is TRBV7-9; TRBD2 agrees at 7 bases. Germline assignment: CDR1 SEHNR and CDR2 FQNEAQ (reference sequence). V lost 5 bases to trimming and J lost 5 bases; unmatched junction nucleotides: 11. This CDR3 is 15 amino acids long. The CDR3 is CASSRMGGPRETQYF. Here the CDR3 DNA reads TGTGCCAGCAGCCGAATGGGAGGGCCACGGGAGACCCAGTACTTC.

The rearrangement uses TRBV7-2 and TRBJ1-5; possibly TRBD1 for D (5 bases). The CDR3 is 14 amino acids. V was shortened by 4 bases and J by 5 bases, with 12 bases between the two germline ends. Germline CDR1 and CDR2: SGHTA and FQGNSA. The CDR3 here is CASSYGAGDQPQHF. The CDR3 DNA follows: TGTGCCAGCAGCTATGGGGCGGGAGATCAGCCCCAGCATTTT.

This clone has a handful of counts. The V gene is TRBV3-1 (or the pseudogene TRBV3-2), the J gene TRBJ2-2; 11 nucleotides match TRBD2. The trim removed 6 bases at V and 5 bases at J, leaving 8 bases unmatched. Per germline, CDR1 LGHDT and CDR2 YNNKEL (reference sequence). The CDR3 consists of 16 residues. The CDR3 spells CASRVTSGSNTGELFF. As DNA, the CDR3 is TGTGCCAGCAGGGTCACTAGCGGGAGTAATACCGGGGAGCTGTTTTTT.

The V gene is TRBV18, the J gene TRBJ2-7, with TRBD1 matching over 8 bases. Per the germline V gene, CDR1 is KGHSH and CDR2 is LQKENI. The CDR3 is 14 amino acids. V trimming: 3 bases; J trimming: 3 bases; junction bases outside the gene matches: 4. This CDR3 is CASSPMDRDYEQYF. DNA for the CDR3: TGTGCCAGCTCACCTATGGACAGGGACTACGAGCAGTACTTC.

The rearrangement links TRBV18 to TRBJ2-1; D might be TRBD1 (6 bases). The germline V and J ends were trimmed by 5 bases and 4 bases, with 15 bases remaining between them. CDR1 is KGHSH and CDR2 is LQKENI in the germline V gene. This CDR3 spans 15 amino acids. CDR3: CASSSPGHRYNEQFF. The CDR3 DNA follows: TGTGCCAGCTCATCCCCGGGACACAGGTACAATGAGCAGTTCTTC.

The chain combines TRBV11-1 with TRBJ1-1; 7 bases agree with TRBD1. The CDR3 is made up of 14 amino acids. Germline V gives CDR1 SGHAT, CDR2 FQDESV (reference sequence). Trimming at V came to 8 bases and at J to 4 bases, leaving 10 bases not matched to a gene. This chain's CDR3 is CASERSQGVTEAFF. In nucleotides, the CDR3 is TGTGCCAGCGAAAGGTCTCAGGGGGTCACTGAAGCTTTCTTT.

The chain links TRBV19 to TRBJ2-1; TRBD1 matches at 7 bases. With V trimmed by 4 bases and J by 0 bases, 6 bases remained unmatched. Germline lookup yields CDR1 LNHDA and CDR2 SQIVND (reference sequence). The length of the CDR3 is 16 residues. The CDR3 spells CASSTTTGTSYNEQFF. CDR3 nucleotide sequence: TGTGCCAGTAGTACTACGACAGGGACCTCCTACAATGAGCAGTTCTTC.

V and J are TRBV27 and TRBJ1-3; D gene unclear. The length of the CDR3 is 16 residues. Trimming cost V 2 bases and J 0 bases, with 11 bases left between them. Germline-derived CDR1 and CDR2 are MNHEY and SMNVEV (reference sequence). The CDR3 region has the DNA TGTGCCAGCAGTTTAGGGCCAGCGAGCTCTGGAAACACCATATATTTT. This codes for CASSLGPASSGNTIYF.

The chain couples TRBV15 to TRBJ2-5; no clear D gene. CDR1 and CDR2 from the germline V gene are LNHNV and YYDKDF (reference sequence). This CDR3 has 14 residues. V lost 0 bases and J 5 bases, leaving 10 bases between the germline ends. In DNA, the CDR3 is TGTGCCACCAGCAGAGATTCGACGGCGGAGACCCAGTACTTC. It encodes CATSRDSTAETQYF. The full variable domain, with the rest looked up from reference TRBV15 and TRBJ2-5, is DAMVIQNPRYQVTQFGKPVTLSCSQTLNHNVMYWYQQKSSQAPKLLFHYYDKDFNNEADTPDNFQSRRPNTSFCFLDIRSPGLGDTAMYLCATSRDSTAETQYFGPGTRLLVL.

This chain joins TRBV30 and TRBJ1-2; TRBD1 aligns across 7 bases. In germline, CDR1 is GTSNPN, CDR2 SVGIG (reference sequence). This CDR3 comprises 12 residues. After removal of 4 bases from V and 2 bases from J, the junction contained 1 base not matched to a gene. CDR3 in DNA: TGTGCCTGGACCAGGGGGAACTATGGCTACACCTTC. This translates into CAWTRGNYGYTF.

Remarks on this clone: Other DNA sequences within the sample encode an identical CDR3. The V and J genes are TRBV27 and TRBJ2-5, with D unclear. The CDR3 is made up of 13 amino acids. Germline V gene lookup returns CDR1 MNHEY and CDR2 SMNVEV (reference sequence). V was pared by 2 bases and J by 5 bases, with 9 bases between. The CDR3 region is CASSLVVGETQYF. DNA for the CDR3: TGTGCCAGCAGTTTAGTAGTGGGTGAGACCCAGTACTTC.

This clone was seen only once. The rearrangement joins TRBV5-1 to TRBJ1-3; possibly TRBD1 for D (5 bases). Germline CDR1 is SGHRS and CDR2 is YFSETQ. This CDR3 comprises 15 residues. Trimming removed 4 bases from V and 4 bases from J, with 15 bases in between. CDR3: CASSLQAGSGNTIYF. The CDR3, as DNA: TGCGCCAGCAGCCTACAGGCGGGGTCCGGAAACACCATATATTTT.

The J gene is TRBJ2-2, the V gene TRBV6-1; 7 positions match TRBD1. This CDR3 has 17 amino acids. Germline V CDR1 and CDR2: MNHNS, SASEGT. V lost 1 base, J lost 3 bases, and 8 bases stayed unmatched. CDR3 region: CASSEGLWDSYTGELFF. In DNA form, the CDR3 reads TGTGCCAGCAGTGAAGGGTTGTGGGACAGTTACACCGGGGAGCTGTTTTTT.

In regard to this clone: The sample carries other DNA sequences with the same CDR3. J is TRBJ1-5 and V is TRBV6-2 or TRBV6-3; 9 bases line up with TRBD1. This CDR3 comprises 13 residues. From germline, CDR1 is MNHEY and CDR2 SVGEGT. V lost 6 bases to trimming and J lost 5 bases; unmatched junction nucleotides: 2. The CDR3 spells CASSWTGDQPQHF. Written as DNA, the CDR3 is TGTGCCAGCAGCTGGACAGGGGATCAGCCCCAGCATTTT.

V is TRBV4-3 and J is TRBJ2-5, with TRBD1 matching over 9 bases. Trimming at V came to 0 bases and at J to 4 bases, leaving 6 bases not matched to a gene. Per germline, CDR1 LGHNA and CDR2 YSLEER. The length of the CDR3 is 16 residues. The CDR3 sequence is CASSQDKTGGGETQYF. The CDR3 nucleotides are TGCGCCAGCAGCCAAGATAAGACAGGGGGGGGAGAGACCCAGTACTTC.